What follows describes a single T cell receptor beta chain. A much larger clone differs from this one at a single base, so this may be a read error. No conserved phenylalanine or tryptophan is present at the end of the CDR3, so a read error is the likely explanation. This entry comes from a study of CDR3 diversity in severe acne. Trimming took off 5 bases at V and 2 bases at J, with 9 bases between the two ends. Germline V gene lookup returns CDR1 MGHDK and CDR2 SYGVNS. The CDR3 runs 13 residues. TCRdb analysed the PCR reads with MiXCR anew, one entry per CDR3 protein. The data hold tens of thousands of distinct CDR3 sequences, with 51% observed a single time.

The sequenced sample consisted of blood. This TCR derives from a male donor in good health, without acne. This chain uses TRBV25-1 with TRBJ1-2; no reliable D call. The CDR3 protein is CASSNNANYGYTI. The CDR3, as DNA: TGTGCCAGCAGTAATAACGCGAACTATGGCTACACCATC.